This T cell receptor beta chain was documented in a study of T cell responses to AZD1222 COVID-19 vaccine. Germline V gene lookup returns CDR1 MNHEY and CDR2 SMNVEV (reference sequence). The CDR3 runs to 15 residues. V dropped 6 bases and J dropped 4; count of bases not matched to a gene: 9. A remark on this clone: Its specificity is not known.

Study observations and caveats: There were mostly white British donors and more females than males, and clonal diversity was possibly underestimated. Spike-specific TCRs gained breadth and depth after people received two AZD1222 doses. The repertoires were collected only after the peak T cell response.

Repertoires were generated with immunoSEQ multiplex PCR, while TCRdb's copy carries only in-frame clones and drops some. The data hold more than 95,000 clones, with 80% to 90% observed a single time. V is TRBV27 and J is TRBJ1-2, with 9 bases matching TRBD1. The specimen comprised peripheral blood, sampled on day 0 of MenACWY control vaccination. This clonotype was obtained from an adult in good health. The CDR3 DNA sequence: TGTGCCAGCAGCCCGACAGGGGGATTTACCTATGGCTACACCTTC. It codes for CASSPTGGFTYGYTF.